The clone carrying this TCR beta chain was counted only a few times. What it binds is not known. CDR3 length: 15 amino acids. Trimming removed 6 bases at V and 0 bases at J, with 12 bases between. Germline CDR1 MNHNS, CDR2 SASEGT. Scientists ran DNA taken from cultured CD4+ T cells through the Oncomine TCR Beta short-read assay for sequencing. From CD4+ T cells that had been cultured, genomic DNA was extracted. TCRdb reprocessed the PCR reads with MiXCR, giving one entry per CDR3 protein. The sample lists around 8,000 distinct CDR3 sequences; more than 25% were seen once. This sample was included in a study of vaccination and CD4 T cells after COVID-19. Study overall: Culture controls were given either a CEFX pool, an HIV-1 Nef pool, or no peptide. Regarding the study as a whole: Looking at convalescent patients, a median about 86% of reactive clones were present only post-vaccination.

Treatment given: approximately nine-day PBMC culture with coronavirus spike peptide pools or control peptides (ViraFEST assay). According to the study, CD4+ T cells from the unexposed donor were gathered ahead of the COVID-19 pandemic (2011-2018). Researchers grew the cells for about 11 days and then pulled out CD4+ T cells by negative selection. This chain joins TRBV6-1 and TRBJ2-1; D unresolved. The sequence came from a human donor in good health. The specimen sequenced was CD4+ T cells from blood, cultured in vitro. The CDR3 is CASRPRPSSYNEQFF. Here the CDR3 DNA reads TGTGCCAGCAGACCGCGCCCCAGCTCCTACAATGAGCAGTTCTTC.